One sample yielded the 12 T cell receptor beta chains listed below, sequenced in a study of blood T cells in healthy people across ages (dated by TCRdb to about 2015). Libraries came from 5' RACE. Sequencing took place on an Illumina HiSeq 2500. A second PCR of about 6 to 11 cycles was performed with a sample-barcoded 5' primer and a J-beta primer mix. Clones were called with MiXCR by TCRdb after fastp trimmed the public reads at Q25, and only in-frame beta chains were retained. One record per CDR3 amino acid sequence lists the most common genes and DNA. The sample table records about 840,000 distinct CDR3 sequences; about 28% of these occur just once. 10% to 13% of the sample is taken by the ten largest. Separately, the same data were catalogued under a study of T cells of mothers and their children.

Sequences were obtained from blood. The receptors originated from a woman aged 40-49 years in good health.

This clonotype has at least ten counts. This rearrangement joins TRBV5-1 to TRBJ2-7, with a tentative D call TRBD1 (6 bases). The V gene lost 0 bases and the J gene lost 2 bases, with 9 bases spanning the gap. CDR1 and CDR2 (germline): SGHRS, YFSETQ. The length of the CDR3 is 14 residues. CDR3 DNA: TGCGCCAGCAGCTTGGAGACAGGTACCTACGAGCAGTACTTC. This sequence encodes CASSLETGTYEQYF.

Many counts were recorded for this clonotype. This chain uses TRBV5-1 with TRBJ1-1; the D gene is possibly TRBD1 (5 bases). This CDR3 has 14 amino acids. Trimming cost V 1 base and J 4 bases, with 11 bases left between them. CDR1 and CDR2 from the germline V gene are SGHRS and YFSETQ. The CDR3 is CASSLTGGSTEAFF. The CDR3 bases are TGCGCCAGCAGCTTGACAGGAGGGAGCACTGAAGCTTTCTTT.

This chain connects TRBV4-2 to TRBJ1-3, with D unresolved. With 0 bases removed from V and 4 bases from J, the gap between germline ends came to 7 bases. Germline loops: CDR1 LGHNA, CDR2 YNFKEQ. The CDR3 covers 14 residues. The CDR3 reads CASSQDASGNTIYF. In DNA, the CDR3 is TGTGCCAGCAGCCAAGACGCCTCAGGAAACACCATATATTTT.

This clonotype was recorded many times. The chain employs TRBV7-9 and TRBJ2-5; D is unclear. Germline V gene sequence: CDR1 SEHNR, CDR2 FQNEAQ (reference sequence). Trimming took off 1 base at V and 4 bases at J, with 4 bases between the two ends. The CDR3 is made up of 12 amino acids. CDR3 sequence: CASSLVPETQYF. Written as DNA, the CDR3 is TGTGCCAGCAGCTTAGTCCCAGAGACCCAGTACTTC.

J is TRBJ2-5 and V is TRBV27, with 7 bases lining up with TRBD1. This CDR3 region has 16 residues. Germline-derived CDR1 and CDR2 are MNHEY and SMNVEV (reference sequence). With V trimmed by 8 bases and J by 0 bases, 12 bases remained unmatched. In DNA, the CDR3 is TGTGCCAGCGGCAGGGCAGGGGGTGCGTACCAAGAGACCCAGTACTTC. Translated, it gives CASGRAGGAYQETQYF.

This clonotype was observed once. The rearrangement joins TRBV24-1 to TRBJ1-2, with TRBD1 matching over 10 bases. There are 15 residues in the CDR3. Per the germline V gene, CDR1 is KGHDR and CDR2 is SFDVKD. Trimming at V came to 4 bases and at J to 7 bases, leaving 8 bases not matched to a gene. In DNA, the CDR3 is TGTGCCACCAGTGACCCCGGGACAGGGGTGAGTGGCTACACCTTC. Translating it yields CATSDPGTGVSGYTF.

This sequence joins TRBV7-6 and TRBJ2-2; 8 nucleotides line up with TRBD1. The V gene end was trimmed by 4 bases and the J gene end by 1 base; junction bases not matched to a gene: 8. Germline V CDR1 and CDR2: SGHVS, FNYEAQ. The CDR3 length is 17 residues. The CDR3 spells CASSSIIGTGNTGELFF. As DNA, the CDR3 is TGTGCCAGCAGCTCAATAATCGGGACAGGGAACACCGGGGAGCTGTTTTTT.

This clonotype has a count of ten or more. The chain combines TRBV5-1 with TRBJ2-7, with 10 bases matching TRBD1. V dropped 4 bases and J dropped 7; count of bases not matched to a gene: 8. CDR1 is SGHRS and CDR2 is YFSETQ in the germline V gene. The CDR3 covers 14 residues. The CDR3 DNA reads as TGCGCCAGCAGCATAGGACAGGGGGAAATGGAGCAGTACTTC. This codes for CASSIGQGEMEQYF. Full variable domain (outside the CDR3, taken from reference TRBV5-1 and TRBJ2-7): KAGVTQTPRYLIKTRGQQVTLSCSPISGHRSVSWYQQTPGQGLQFLFEYFSETQRNKGNFPGRFSGRQFSNSRSEMNVSTLELGDSALYLCASSIGQGEMEQYFGPGTRLTVT.

This clonotype occurred many times. The rearrangement uses TRBV4-1 and TRBJ2-7; 7 bases match TRBD2. J lost 6 bases, V lost 2 bases, and 4 bases had no gene match. The germline CDR1 and CDR2 sequences are MGHRA and YSYEKL. CDR3 length: 13 residues. In DNA form, the CDR3 reads TGCGCCAGCAGCCAAAAGGGAGGGAGCGAGCAGTACTTC. Encoded protein: CASSQKGGSEQYF.

This clonotype appeared many times. The rearrangement joins TRBV29-1 to TRBJ2-7; the D gene is possibly TRBD2 (5 bases). CDR1 is SQVTM, CDR2 ANQGSEA, per germline. The length of the CDR3 is 15 residues. V gave up 4 bases and J gave up 0 bases, with 16 bases separating them. The CDR3 is CSVVQLRTFSYEQYF. The DNA for the CDR3 is TGCAGCGTTGTTCAGCTTAGGACTTTCTCCTACGAGCAGTACTTC.

The V gene is TRBV5-6, the J gene TRBJ2-5; 11 bases align to TRBD1. The V segment lost 4 bases and the J segment 3 bases; nucleotides outside the gene matches: 5. CDR1 is SGHDT and CDR2 is YYEEEE in the germline V gene. The CDR3 is 15 residues long. Here the CDR3 reads CASSQGQGVEETQYF. DNA of the CDR3: TGTGCCAGCAGCCAGGGACAGGGGGTGGAAGAGACCCAGTACTTC. Together with reference TRBV5-6 and TRBJ2-5, the CDR3 gives the full variable domain: DAGVTQSPTHLIKTRGQQVTLRCSPKSGHDTVSWYQQALGQGPQFIFQYYEEEERQRGNFPDRFSGHQFPNYSSELNVNALLLGDSALYLCASSQGQGVEETQYFGPGTRLLVL.

The V call is TRBV7-9, the J call TRBJ2-1; D remains unclear. This CDR3 is built from 13 residues. CDR1 is SEHNR, CDR2 FQNEAQ, per germline (reference sequence). V was pared by 2 bases and J by 6 bases, with 8 bases between. The DNA of the CDR3 is TGTGCCAGCAGCTTATTGGCAGGCAATGAGCAGTTCTTC. It is translated as CASSLLAGNEQFF.